This T cell receptor beta chain was captured in a study of blood T cell repertoires in COVID-19. Profiled with immunoSEQ multiplex PCR; TCRdb holds only in-frame clones, not every one. The table lists around 320,000 clones, 75% to 90% of them singletons. This clone was detected a few times. Per the germline V gene, CDR1 is SGHDN and CDR2 is FVKESK. The CDR3 spans 11 residues. With 2 bases removed from V and 4 bases from J, the gap between germline ends came to 3 bases. The V gene is TRBV14, the J gene TRBJ2-7; D is uncertain. This TCR was sampled from a man younger than 35 with active or convalescent COVID-19. Input material: peripheral blood. CDR3 DNA: TGTGCCAGCAGCCAACTTTACGAGCAGTACTTC. Translating it yields CASSQLYEQYF.